This paragraph covers one T cell receptor beta chain sequence. Its antigen is unidentified. The record originates from a study of shared clonotypes between healthy human individuals. Deep-level settings were used for running the assay. The protocol was immunoSEQ multiplex PCR, while the TCRdb copy is restricted to in-frame clones and leaves out a portion. The sample shows about 2 million clones, 85% to 95% of them seen only once. Trimming took off 1 base at V and 0 bases at J, with 13 bases between the two ends. The germline V gene has CDR1 SQVTM and CDR2 ANQGSEA. The CDR3 has 15 residues. General observations from the study: Naive subsets usually exceeded memory subsets in estimated richness. For naive CD4 cells, roughly 5% of clonotypes were shared across four donors.

Naive CD8 isolation took CD45RO-negative cells positively selected for CCR7 and excluded terminally differentiated effector memory CD45RA+ cells. The sequenced material came from naive CD8+ T cells sorted from blood. This chain joins TRBV29-1 and TRBJ2-7; possibly TRBD1 or TRBD2 for D (6 bases each). The TCR comes from a young man in good health. In DNA form, the CDR3 reads TGCAGCGTTGAAGGGCAGGGGAGGAGCTCCTACGAGCAGTACTTC. Protein product: CSVEGQGRSSYEQYF.